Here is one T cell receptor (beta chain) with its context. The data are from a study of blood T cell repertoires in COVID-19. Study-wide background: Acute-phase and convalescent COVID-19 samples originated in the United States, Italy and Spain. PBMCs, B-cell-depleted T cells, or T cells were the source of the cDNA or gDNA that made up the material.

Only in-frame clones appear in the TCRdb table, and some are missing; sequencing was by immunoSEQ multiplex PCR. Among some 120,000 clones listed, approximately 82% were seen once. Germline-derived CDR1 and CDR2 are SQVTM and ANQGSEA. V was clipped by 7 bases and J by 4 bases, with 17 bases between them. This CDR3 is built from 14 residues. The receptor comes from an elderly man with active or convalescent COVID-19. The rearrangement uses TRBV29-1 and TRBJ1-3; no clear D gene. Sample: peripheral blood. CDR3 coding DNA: TGCAGCGCCCGGCCGGGAAACGCAGGAAACACCATATATTTT. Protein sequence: CSARPGNAGNTIYF.